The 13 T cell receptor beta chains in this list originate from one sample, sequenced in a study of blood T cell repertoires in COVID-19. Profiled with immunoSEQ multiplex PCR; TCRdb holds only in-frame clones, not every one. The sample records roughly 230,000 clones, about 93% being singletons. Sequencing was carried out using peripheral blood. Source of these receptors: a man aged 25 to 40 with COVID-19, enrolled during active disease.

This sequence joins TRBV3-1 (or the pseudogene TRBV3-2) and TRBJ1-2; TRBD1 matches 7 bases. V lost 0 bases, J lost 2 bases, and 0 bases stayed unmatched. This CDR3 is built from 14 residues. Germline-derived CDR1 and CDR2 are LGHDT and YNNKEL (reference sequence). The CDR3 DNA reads TGTGCCAGCAGCCAAGACAGGGGGAACTATGGCTACACCTTC. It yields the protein CASSQDRGNYGYTF.

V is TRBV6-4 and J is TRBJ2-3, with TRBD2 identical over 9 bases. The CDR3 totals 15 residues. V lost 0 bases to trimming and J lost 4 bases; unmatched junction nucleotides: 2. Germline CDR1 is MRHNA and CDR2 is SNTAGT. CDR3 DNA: TGTGCCAGCAGTGACTCGCGGGGGGGGCCAGATACGCAGTATTTT. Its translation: CASSDSRGGPDTQYF.

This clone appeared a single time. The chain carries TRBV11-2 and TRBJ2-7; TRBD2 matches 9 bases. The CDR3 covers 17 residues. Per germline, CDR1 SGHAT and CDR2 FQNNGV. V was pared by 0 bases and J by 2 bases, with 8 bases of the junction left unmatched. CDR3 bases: TGTGCCAGCAGCTTAGATAGATTGTTAGCGGGGGCCTACGAGCAGTACTTC. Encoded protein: CASSLDRLLAGAYEQYF.

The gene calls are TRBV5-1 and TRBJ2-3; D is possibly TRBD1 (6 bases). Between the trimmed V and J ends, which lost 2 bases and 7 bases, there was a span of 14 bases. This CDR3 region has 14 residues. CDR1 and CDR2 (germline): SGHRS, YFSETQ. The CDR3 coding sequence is TGCGCCAGCAGCTTATCAGGACAGAAAAATACGCAGTATTTT. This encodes CASSLSGQKNTQYF.

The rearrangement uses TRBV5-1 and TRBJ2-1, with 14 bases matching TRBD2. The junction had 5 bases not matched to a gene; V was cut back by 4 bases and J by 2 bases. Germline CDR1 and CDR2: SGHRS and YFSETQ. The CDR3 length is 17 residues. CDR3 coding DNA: TGCGCCAGCAGCCCGGGACTAGCGGGGGCCACCTACAATGAGCAGTTCTTC. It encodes CASSPGLAGATYNEQFF.

This chain's CDR3 is CASSLASRGRSNNEQFF. The CDR3 DNA sequence: TGTGCCAGCAGCTTGGCTTCCAGGGGGAGATCCAACAATGAGCAGTTCTTC. The chain recombines TRBV5-6 with TRBJ2-1; TRBD1 agrees at 7 bases. The CDR3 totals 17 residues. The V gene's germline CDR1 is SGHDT and CDR2 YYEEEE. The junction had 11 bases not matched to a gene; V was cut back by 0 bases and J by 5 bases.

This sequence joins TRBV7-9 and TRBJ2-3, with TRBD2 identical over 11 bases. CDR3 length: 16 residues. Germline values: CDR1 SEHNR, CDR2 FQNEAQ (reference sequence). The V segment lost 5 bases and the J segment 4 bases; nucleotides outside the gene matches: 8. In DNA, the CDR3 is TGTGCCAGCAGCCCCGCTAGCGGGGGGCCGGCAGATACGCAGTATTTT. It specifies CASSPASGGPADTQYF.

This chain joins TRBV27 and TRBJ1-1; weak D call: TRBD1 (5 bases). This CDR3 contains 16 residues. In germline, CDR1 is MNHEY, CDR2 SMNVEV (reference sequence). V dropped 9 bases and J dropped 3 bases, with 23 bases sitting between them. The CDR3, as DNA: TGTGCCAGTAGAAAAGCACGGGGGGTTCGGGACACTGAAGCTTTCTTT. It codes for CASRKARGVRDTEAFF.

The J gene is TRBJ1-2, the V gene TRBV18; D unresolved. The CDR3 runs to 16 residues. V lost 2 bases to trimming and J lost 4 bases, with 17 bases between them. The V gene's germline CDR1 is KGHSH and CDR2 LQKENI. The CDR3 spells CASSPIRSSETYGYTF. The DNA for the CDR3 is TGTGCCAGCTCACCAATTCGGAGTTCAGAGACCTATGGCTACACCTTC.

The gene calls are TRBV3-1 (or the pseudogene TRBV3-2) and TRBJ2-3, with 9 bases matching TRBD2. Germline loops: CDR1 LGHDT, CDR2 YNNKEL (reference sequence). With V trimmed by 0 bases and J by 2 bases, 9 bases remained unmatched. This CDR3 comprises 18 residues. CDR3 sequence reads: CASSQEISGGSFTDTQYF. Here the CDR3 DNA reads TGTGCCAGCAGCCAAGAGATTAGCGGGGGCTCCTTCACAGATACGCAGTATTTT.

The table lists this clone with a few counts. CDR3 amino acids: CASSSRGGPYEQYF. The CDR3 bases are TGTGCCAGTAGTTCTCGGGGGGGTCCCTACGAGCAGTACTTC. The V call is TRBV19, the J call TRBJ2-7, with 8 positions matching TRBD2. Trimming at V came to 5 bases and at J to 2 bases, leaving 5 bases not matched to a gene. This CDR3 spans 14 amino acids. CDR1 and CDR2 from the germline V gene are LNHDA and SQIVND (reference sequence). The full variable domain, rest sourced from reference TRBV19 and TRBJ2-7, is DGGITQSPKYLFRKEGQNVTLSCEQNLNHDAMYWYRQDPGQGLRLIYYSQIVNDFQKGDIAEGYSVSREKKESFPLTVTSAQKNPTAFYLCASSSRGGPYEQYFGPGTRLTVT.

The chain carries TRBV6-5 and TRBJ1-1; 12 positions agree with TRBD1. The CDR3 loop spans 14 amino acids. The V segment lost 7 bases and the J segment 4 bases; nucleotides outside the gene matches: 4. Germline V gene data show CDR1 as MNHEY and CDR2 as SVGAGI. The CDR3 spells CASTWDRGPTEAFF. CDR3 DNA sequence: TGTGCCAGCACTTGGGACAGGGGGCCCACTGAAGCTTTCTTT.

The CDR3 region has the DNA TGTGCCAGCAGTTTCGGGACAGGGGGGCACCTCCACTTT. This encodes CASSFGTGGHLHF. The chain uses TRBV27 and TRBJ1-6, with 11 bases that match TRBD1. CDR1 and CDR2 (germline): MNHEY, SMNVEV (reference sequence). The CDR3 contains 13 residues. V lost 3 bases to trimming and J lost 15 bases; unmatched junction nucleotides: 4.